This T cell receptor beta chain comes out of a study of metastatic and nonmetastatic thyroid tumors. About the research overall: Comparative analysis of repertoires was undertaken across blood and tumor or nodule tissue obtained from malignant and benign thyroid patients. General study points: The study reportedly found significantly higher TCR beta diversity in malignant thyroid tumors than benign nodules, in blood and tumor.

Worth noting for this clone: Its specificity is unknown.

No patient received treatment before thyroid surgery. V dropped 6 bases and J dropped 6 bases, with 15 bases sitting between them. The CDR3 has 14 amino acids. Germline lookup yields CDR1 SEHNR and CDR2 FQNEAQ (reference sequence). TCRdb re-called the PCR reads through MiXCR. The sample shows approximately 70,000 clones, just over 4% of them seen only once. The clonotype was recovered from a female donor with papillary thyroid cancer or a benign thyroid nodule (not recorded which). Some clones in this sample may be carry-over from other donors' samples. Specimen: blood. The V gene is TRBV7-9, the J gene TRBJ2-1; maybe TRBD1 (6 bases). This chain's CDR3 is CASSEQGWSNEQFF. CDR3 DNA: TGTGCCAGCAGTGAACAGGGTTGGAGCAATGAGCAGTTCTTC.